This T cell receptor beta chain was obtained from a study of blood T cell repertoires in COVID-19. Overall study: T cells, B-cell-depleted T cells, or PBMCs supplied cDNA or gDNA.

The CDR3 loop spans 13 amino acids. V was pared by 6 bases and J by 4 bases, with 12 bases between. The sample holds one count of this clone. In the original analysis: Nucleated cell number was recorded as an estimate derived from reference gene primer amplification. TCRdb's copy holds only in-frame clones and misses some; the assay was immunoSEQ multiplex PCR. V and J calls and clone size are as listed in that table; D and trimming were resolved from the DNA. In the table there are over 40,000 clones, 75% to 85% of which are singletons. This chain uses TRBV12-3 or TRBV12-4 with TRBJ2-5; tentative D call: TRBD1 (5 bases). Source material: peripheral blood. This receptor was identified in a human donor in a cohort sampled during active COVID-19. CDR3 protein: CASSVGQGETQYF. The CDR3 bases are TGTGCCAGCAGCGTAGGGCAGGGAGAGACCCAGTACTTC.